The rows below give T cell receptor beta chains drawn from one sample of a study of blood T cell repertoires in COVID-19. Assay: immunoSEQ multiplex PCR; the TCRdb copy retains only in-frame clones and omits some. Here the sample spans almost 250,000 clones, roughly 86% being singletons. Sequenced material: peripheral blood. The receptor source for this set is a woman older than 75 with COVID-19, enrolled during active disease. Both conserved end residues are part of each CDR3. Fields, in order: V gene, clone size, J gene, D gene, CDR3 protein, CDR3 DNA. D genes are given only for firm matches. Rows may omit the clone size; those that give it use once, few, many or a size class.

v_call: TRBV9; clone_size: -; j_call: TRBJ2-2; d_call: TRBD1; cdr3_aa: CASSVGPDLRQGAGELFF; cdr3_nt: TGTGCCAGCAGCGTAGGACCCGACCTCCGCCAGGGGGCCGGGGAGCTGTTTTTT
v_call: TRBV25-1; clone_size: -; j_call: TRBJ1-6; d_call: -; cdr3_aa: CASSGRTTWDSPLHF; cdr3_nt: TGTGCCAGCAGTGGCAGGACAACCTGGGATTCACCCCTCCACTTT
v_call: TRBV3-1/TRBV3-2; clone_size: -; j_call: TRBJ1-2; d_call: -; cdr3_aa: CASSHRGGNYGYTF; cdr3_nt: TGTGCCAGCAGCCACCGGGGGGGGAACTATGGCTACACCTTC
v_call: TRBV14; clone_size: -; j_call: TRBJ1-6; d_call: -; cdr3_aa: CASSQELDSPLHF; cdr3_nt: TGTGCCAGCAGCCAGGAGTTAGATTCACCCCTCCACTTT
v_call: TRBV15; clone_size: -; j_call: TRBJ1-1; d_call: -; cdr3_aa: CATSFGMNTEAFF; cdr3_nt: TGTGCCACCAGCTTCGGTATGAACACTGAAGCTTTCTTT
v_call: TRBV19; clone_size: -; j_call: TRBJ1-4; d_call: TRBD1; cdr3_aa: CASSALQGGKLFF; cdr3_nt: TGTGCCAGTAGTGCACTACAGGGGGGAAAACTGTTTTTT
v_call: TRBV3-1/TRBV3-2; clone_size: -; j_call: TRBJ1-4; d_call: TRBD1; cdr3_aa: CASSGSDRGAAVVWNEKLFF; cdr3_nt: TGTGCCAGCAGCGGCTCCGACAGGGGAGCGGCAGTTGTATGGAATGAAAAACTGTTTTTT
v_call: TRBV18; clone_size: once; j_call: TRBJ2-3; d_call: -; cdr3_aa: CASSPPGGAYTDTQYF; cdr3_nt: TGTGCCAGCTCACCACCGGGGGGAGCTTACACAGATACGCAGTATTTT
v_call: TRBV10-3; clone_size: -; j_call: TRBJ2-2; d_call: TRBD1; cdr3_aa: CAISEIQGANGELFF; cdr3_nt: TGTGCCATCAGTGAGATACAGGGGGCAAACGGGGAGCTGTTTTTT
v_call: TRBV12-3/TRBV12-4; clone_size: -; j_call: TRBJ1-1; d_call: -; cdr3_aa: CASSRQTEAFF; cdr3_nt: TGTGCCAGCAGCAGACAAACCGAAGCTTTCTTT